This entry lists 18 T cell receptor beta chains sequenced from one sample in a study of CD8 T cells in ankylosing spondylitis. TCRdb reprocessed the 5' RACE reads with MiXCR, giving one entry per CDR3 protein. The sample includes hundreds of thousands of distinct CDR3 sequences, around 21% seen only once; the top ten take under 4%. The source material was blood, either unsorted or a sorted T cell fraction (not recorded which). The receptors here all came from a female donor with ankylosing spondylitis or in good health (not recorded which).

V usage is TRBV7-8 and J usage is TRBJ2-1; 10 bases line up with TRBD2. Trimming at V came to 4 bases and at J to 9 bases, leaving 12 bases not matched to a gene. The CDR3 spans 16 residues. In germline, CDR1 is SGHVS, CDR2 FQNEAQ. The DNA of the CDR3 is TGTGCCAGCAGCTCAAAGAGGCTAGCGGGAGCCCGTGAGCAGTTCTTC. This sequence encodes CASSSKRLAGAREQFF.

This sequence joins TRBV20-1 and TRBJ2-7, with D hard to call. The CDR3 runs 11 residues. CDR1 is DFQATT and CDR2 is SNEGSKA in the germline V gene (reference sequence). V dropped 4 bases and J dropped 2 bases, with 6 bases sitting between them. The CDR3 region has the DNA TGCAGTGCTACCCCTGCCTACGAGCAGTACTTC. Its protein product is CSATPAYEQYF.

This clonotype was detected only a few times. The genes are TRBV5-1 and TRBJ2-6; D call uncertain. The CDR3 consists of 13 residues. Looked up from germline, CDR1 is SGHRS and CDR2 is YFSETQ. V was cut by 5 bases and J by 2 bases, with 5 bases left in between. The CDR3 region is CASSIPGANVLTF. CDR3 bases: TGCGCCAGCAGTATTCCTGGGGCCAACGTCCTGACTTTC.

The CDR3 loop reads CASSGRATSGRASTDTQYF. The CDR3 DNA reads TGCGCCAGCAGCGGACGGGCTACTAGCGGGAGGGCAAGCACAGATACGCAGTATTTT. This chain joins TRBV5-1 and TRBJ2-3; 13 bases line up with TRBD2. J lost 0 bases, V lost 4 bases, and 11 bases had no gene match. The CDR3 runs 19 residues. Germline-derived CDR1 and CDR2 are SGHRS and YFSETQ.

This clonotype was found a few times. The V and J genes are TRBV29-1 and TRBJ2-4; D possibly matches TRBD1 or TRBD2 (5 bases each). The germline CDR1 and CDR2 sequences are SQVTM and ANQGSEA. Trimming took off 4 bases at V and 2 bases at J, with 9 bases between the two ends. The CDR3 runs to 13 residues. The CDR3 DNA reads TGCAGCGTTGGGGGGATTTCCAAAAACATTCAGTACTTC. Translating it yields CSVGGISKNIQYF.

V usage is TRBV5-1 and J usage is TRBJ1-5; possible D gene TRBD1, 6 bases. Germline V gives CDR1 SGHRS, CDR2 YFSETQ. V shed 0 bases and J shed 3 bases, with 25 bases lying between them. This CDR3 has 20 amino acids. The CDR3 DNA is TGCGCCAGCAGCTTGGCCAAAGGTAGCCGGACAGAGCCAAACAATCAGCCCCAGCATTTT. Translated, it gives CASSLAKGSRTEPNNQPQHF.

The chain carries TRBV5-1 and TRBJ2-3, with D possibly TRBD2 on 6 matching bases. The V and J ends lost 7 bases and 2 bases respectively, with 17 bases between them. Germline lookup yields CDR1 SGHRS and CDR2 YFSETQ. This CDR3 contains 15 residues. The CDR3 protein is CASQPVGGATDTQYF. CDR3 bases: TGCGCCAGCCAACCGGTGGGAGGTGCCACAGATACGCAGTATTTT.

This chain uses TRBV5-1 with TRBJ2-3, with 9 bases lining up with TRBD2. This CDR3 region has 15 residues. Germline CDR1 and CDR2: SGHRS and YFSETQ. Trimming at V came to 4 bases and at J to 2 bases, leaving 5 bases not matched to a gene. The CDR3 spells CASSTLAGSTDTQYF. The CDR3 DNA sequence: TGCGCCAGCAGCACACTAGCGGGCTCCACAGATACGCAGTATTTT. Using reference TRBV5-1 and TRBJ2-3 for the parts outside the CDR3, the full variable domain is KAGVTQTPRYLIKTRGQQVTLSCSPISGHRSVSWYQQTPGQGLQFLFEYFSETQRNKGNFPGRFSGRQFSNSRSEMNVSTLELGDSALYLCASSTLAGSTDTQYFGPGTRLTVL.

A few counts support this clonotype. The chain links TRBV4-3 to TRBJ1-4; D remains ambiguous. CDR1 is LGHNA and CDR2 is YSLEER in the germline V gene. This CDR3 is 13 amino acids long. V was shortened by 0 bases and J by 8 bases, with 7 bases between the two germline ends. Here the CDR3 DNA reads TGCGCCAGCAGCCAAGATCTACGAGAAAAACTGTTTTTT. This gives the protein CASSQDLREKLFF.

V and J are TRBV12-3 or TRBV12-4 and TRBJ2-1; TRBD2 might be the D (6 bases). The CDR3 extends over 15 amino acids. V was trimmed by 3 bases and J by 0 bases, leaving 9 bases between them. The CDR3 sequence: CASSLGRPSYNEQFF. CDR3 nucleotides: TGTGCCAGCAGTTTGGGGAGGCCCTCCTACAATGAGCAGTTCTTC.

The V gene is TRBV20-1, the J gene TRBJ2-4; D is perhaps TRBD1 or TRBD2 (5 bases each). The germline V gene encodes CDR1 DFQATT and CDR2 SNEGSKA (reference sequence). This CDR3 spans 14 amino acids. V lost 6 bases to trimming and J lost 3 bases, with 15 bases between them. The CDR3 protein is CSAPERGGKNIQYF. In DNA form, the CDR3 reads TGCAGTGCCCCAGAGAGGGGTGGCAAAAACATTCAGTACTTC.

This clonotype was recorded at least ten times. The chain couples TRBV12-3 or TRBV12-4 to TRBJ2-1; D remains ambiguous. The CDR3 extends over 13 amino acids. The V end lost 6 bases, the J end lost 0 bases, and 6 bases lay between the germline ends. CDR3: CASSPSSYNEQFF. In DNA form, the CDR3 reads TGTGCCAGCAGCCCCTCCTCCTACAATGAGCAGTTCTTC.

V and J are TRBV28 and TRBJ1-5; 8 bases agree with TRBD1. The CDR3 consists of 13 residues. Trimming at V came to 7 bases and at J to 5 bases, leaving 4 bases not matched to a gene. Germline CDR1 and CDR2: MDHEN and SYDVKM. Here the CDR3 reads CASKGTGDQPQHF. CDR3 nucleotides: TGTGCCAGCAAGGGGACAGGTGATCAGCCCCAGCATTTT.

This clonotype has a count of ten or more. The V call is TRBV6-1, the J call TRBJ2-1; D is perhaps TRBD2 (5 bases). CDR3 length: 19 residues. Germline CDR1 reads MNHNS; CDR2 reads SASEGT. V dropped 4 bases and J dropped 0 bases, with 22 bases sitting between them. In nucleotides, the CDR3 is TGTGCCAGCAGTGCCCGGACCTCTGGACTTTCAAGCTCCTACAATGAGCAGTTCTTC. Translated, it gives CASSARTSGLSSSYNEQFF.

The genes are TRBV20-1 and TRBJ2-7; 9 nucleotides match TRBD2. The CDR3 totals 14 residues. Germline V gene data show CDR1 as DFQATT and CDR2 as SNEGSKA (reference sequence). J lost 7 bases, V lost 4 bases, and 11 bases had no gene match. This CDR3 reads CSATRGSGSREQYF. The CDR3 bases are TGCAGTGCTACCCGAGGTAGCGGGAGTCGGGAGCAGTACTTC.

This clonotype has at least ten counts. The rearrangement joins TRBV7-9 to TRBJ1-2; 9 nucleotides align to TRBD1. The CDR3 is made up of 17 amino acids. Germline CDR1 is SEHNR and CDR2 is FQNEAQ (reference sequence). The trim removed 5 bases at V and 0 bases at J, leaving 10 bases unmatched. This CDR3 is CASSPPGTGTSNYGYTF. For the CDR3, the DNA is TGTGCCAGCAGCCCCCCCGGGACAGGGACTTCTAACTATGGCTACACCTTC.

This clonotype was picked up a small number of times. CDR3 sequence (DNA): TGTGCCAGCAGCCCATACGGACAGGGAGAGACCCAGTACTTC. Protein sequence: CASSPYGQGETQYF. The chain is built from TRBV11-1 and TRBJ2-5; 8 bases match TRBD1. The CDR3 covers 14 residues. The germline V gene has CDR1 SGHAT and CDR2 FQDESV (reference sequence). After removal of 5 bases from V and 4 bases from J, the junction contained 6 bases not matched to a gene. The full variable domain, with the rest looked up from reference TRBV11-1 and TRBJ2-5, is EAEVAQSPRYKITEKSQAVAFWCDPISGHATLYWYRQILGQGPELLVQFQDESVVDDSQLPKDRFSAERLKGVDSTLKIQPAELGDSAMYLCASSPYGQGETQYFGPGTRLLVL.

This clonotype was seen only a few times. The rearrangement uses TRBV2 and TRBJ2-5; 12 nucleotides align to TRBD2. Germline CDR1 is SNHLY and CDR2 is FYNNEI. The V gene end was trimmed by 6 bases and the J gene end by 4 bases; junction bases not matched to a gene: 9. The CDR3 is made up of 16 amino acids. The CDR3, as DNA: TGTGCCAGCAGGAACCCGGGACTAGCGGGTGGAGAGACCCAGTACTTC. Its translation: CASRNPGLAGGETQYF.